One and the same sample provided the 25 T cell receptor beta chains below, sequenced in a study of shared clonotypes between healthy human individuals. Measured with immunoSEQ multiplex PCR; TCRdb has only the in-frame clones, and not every one. This sample yields fewer than 3 million clones, of which roughly 90% are seen a single time; approximately 0.41% belongs to the top ten. The sequencing sample was made of naive CD4+ T cells from PBMCs. Subset in this sample: CD45RA+ positively selected. Receptors originate from a man aged 18-30 years in good health. Some clones in this sample may be carry-over from other donors' samples.

V gene TRBV5-1 combines with J gene TRBJ2-1, with D unclear. CDR1 SGHRS and CDR2 YFSETQ come from the germline V gene. With 4 bases removed from V and 5 bases from J, the gap between germline ends came to 13 bases. The CDR3 covers 14 residues. This CDR3 is CASSIGPPNNEQFF. CDR3 bases: TGCGCCAGCAGCATTGGACCCCCCAACAATGAGCAGTTCTTC.

The sample holds one count of this clone. The chain employs TRBV6-4 and TRBJ2-7, with D possibly being TRBD1 or TRBD2 (5 bases each). This CDR3 has 13 amino acids. V was pared by 2 bases and J by 7 bases, with 12 bases between. Germline V gene data show CDR1 as MRHNA and CDR2 as SNTAGT. Written as DNA, the CDR3 is TGTGCCAGCAGTGACCCGGGGCATAAGGAGCAGTACTTC. It specifies CASSDPGHKEQYF.

CDR3: CAWSATRGTEAFF. The CDR3 coding sequence is TGTGCCTGGAGTGCCACCAGGGGAACTGAAGCTTTCTTT. The V call is TRBV30, the J call TRBJ1-1; possibly TRBD1 for D (6 bases). Trimming shortened V by 1 base and J by 5 bases, and 11 bases separated the two germline ends. The CDR3 extends over 13 amino acids. Germline-derived CDR1 and CDR2 are GTSNPN and SVGIG (reference sequence).

The chain employs TRBV19 and TRBJ2-7, with 8 bases aligning to TRBD1. In germline, CDR1 is LNHDA, CDR2 SQIVND (reference sequence). V shed 1 base, J shed 4 bases, and the junction held 6 bases outside the gene matches. The length of the CDR3 is 15 residues. CDR3 residues: CASSIGGTGLYEQYF. The CDR3 nucleotides are TGTGCCAGTAGTATAGGAGGGACAGGTTTGTACGAGCAGTACTTC. The variable domain in full, with the rest retrieved from reference TRBV19 and TRBJ2-7, is DGGITQSPKYLFRKEGQNVTLSCEQNLNHDAMYWYRQDPGQGLRLIYYSQIVNDFQKGDIAEGYSVSREKKESFPLTVTSAQKNPTAFYLCASSIGGTGLYEQYFGPGTRLTVT.

This sequence joins TRBV2 and TRBJ2-7, with TRBD1 matching 10 bases. The CDR3 sequence is 15 residues long. V was clipped by 4 bases and J by 4 bases; unmatched bases: 7. CDR1 is SNHLY and CDR2 is FYNNEI in the germline V gene. The chain's CDR3 is CASSVGGQGMYEQYF. CDR3 sequence (DNA): TGTGCCAGCAGTGTTGGGGGACAGGGGATGTACGAGCAGTACTTC.

V usage is TRBV5-1 and J usage is TRBJ2-1, with a tentative D call TRBD1 (8 bases). Germline-derived CDR1 and CDR2 are SGHRS and YFSETQ. V shed 3 bases and J shed 6 bases, with 16 bases lying between them. CDR3 length: 15 amino acids. This CDR3 is CASSWNRGGSNEQFF. Here the CDR3 DNA reads TGCGCCAGCAGCTGGAACAGGGGGGGGAGCAATGAGCAGTTCTTC.

V usage is TRBV4-3 and J usage is TRBJ2-1; D remains ambiguous. Trimming cost V 1 base and J 13 bases, with 14 bases left between them. CDR1 is LGHNA and CDR2 is YSLEER in the germline V gene. The CDR3 consists of 13 residues. The CDR3 coding sequence is TGCGCCAGCAGCCAAGGGCCTTCTAAGATTCAGTTCTTC. This codes for CASSQGPSKIQFF.

This clone was observed a single time. This chain connects TRBV5-1 to TRBJ1-1; the D gene is possibly TRBD1 (5 bases). The ends were cut back, 0 bases at V and 0 bases at J, with 18 bases in the middle. From germline, CDR1 is SGHRS and CDR2 YFSETQ. This CDR3 region has 18 residues. The DNA for the CDR3 is TGCGCCAGCAGCTTGGAAGGGACCTCGGGCCAGGTGAACACTGAAGCTTTCTTT. The encoded protein is CASSLEGTSGQVNTEAFF.

This clone is a singleton in its sample. The V call is TRBV28, the J call TRBJ2-7; possibly TRBD2 for D (8 bases). V gave up 5 bases and J gave up 5 bases, with 13 bases separating them. The CDR3 consists of 13 residues. The V gene's germline CDR1 is MDHEN and CDR2 SYDVKM. The CDR3 region is CASSLSGTDEQYF. The CDR3 DNA reads as TGTGCCAGCAGTCTTAGCGGGACAGACGAGCAGTACTTC.

This chain uses TRBV6-5 with TRBJ2-5; possible D gene TRBD2, 5 bases. V shed 5 bases and J shed 0 bases, with 10 bases lying between them. From germline, CDR1 is MNHEY and CDR2 SVGAGI. The CDR3 spans 14 residues. DNA of the CDR3: TGTGCCAGCAGTGAACTAGAGTACCAAGAGACCCAGTACTTC. As protein: CASSELEYQETQYF.

The chain combines TRBV6-1 with TRBJ2-3; 9 bases align to TRBD1. V gave up 10 bases and J gave up 2 bases; unmatched junction bases: 7. The CDR3 covers 14 residues. In germline, CDR1 is MNHNS, CDR2 SASEGT. CDR3 in DNA: TGTGCCACAGGGACAGGGACCTCCACAGATACGCAGTATTTT. This encodes CATGTGTSTDTQYF.

This chain connects TRBV29-1 to TRBJ1-3, with D unclear. From germline, CDR1 is SQVTM and CDR2 ANQGSEA. V was cut by 3 bases and J by 3 bases, with 9 bases left in between. This CDR3 has 13 amino acids. The CDR3 protein is CSVDGLDGNTIYF. The CDR3 coding sequence is TGCAGCGTTGACGGCCTAGATGGAAACACCATATATTTT.

The chain joins TRBV5-1 to TRBJ2-5; TRBD1 matches at 7 bases. J gave up 1 base and V 0 bases, and 3 bases lay outside the gene matches. The CDR3 is made up of 15 amino acids. The germline V gene encodes CDR1 SGHRS and CDR2 YFSETQ. The CDR3 protein is CASSLGQGSQETQYF. Here the CDR3 DNA reads TGCGCCAGCAGCTTGGGACAGGGTTCCCAAGAGACCCAGTACTTC.

The sample holds one count of this clone. This sequence joins TRBV5-1 and TRBJ2-3; the match to TRBD2 covers 7 bases. The CDR3 is 14 amino acids. J was trimmed by 1 base and V by 6 bases; bases with no gene match: 5. CDR1 and CDR2 (germline): SGHRS, YFSETQ. Written as DNA, the CDR3 is TGCGCCAGCAAAGGAGCGGGGCGCACAGATACGCAGTATTTT. Amino acid sequence: CASKGAGRTDTQYF.

The gene calls are TRBV7-3 and TRBJ2-5; 7 nucleotides align to TRBD1. The trim removed 5 bases at V and 5 bases at J, leaving 11 bases unmatched. Germline V gene data show CDR1 as SGHTA and CDR2 as FQGTGA. The CDR3 covers 15 residues. The CDR3 DNA sequence: TGTGCCAGCAGCCTCGGGACAGTCCCTCGGGAGACCCAGTACTTC. Protein: CASSLGTVPRETQYF.

This rearrangement joins TRBV28 to TRBJ1-2; 9 bases fit TRBD1. CDR3 length: 14 amino acids. With 8 bases clipped from V and 5 bases from J, the junction kept 9 bases outside the gene matches. Germline assignment: CDR1 MDHEN and CDR2 SYDVKM. The CDR3 here is CASHRDRALYGYTF. CDR3 coding DNA: TGTGCCAGCCACCGGGACAGGGCCCTGTATGGCTACACCTTC.

V usage is TRBV6-5 and J usage is TRBJ2-1, with D perhaps matching TRBD2 (6 bases). The V gene's germline CDR1 is MNHEY and CDR2 SVGAGI. The CDR3 has 15 amino acids. Trimming removed 2 bases at V and 5 bases at J, with 13 bases between. The CDR3 sequence: CASSYRGPGDNEQFF. CDR3 DNA: TGTGCCAGCAGTTACCGGGGACCGGGGGACAATGAGCAGTTCTTC.

V usage is TRBV27 and J usage is TRBJ2-7, with TRBD2 matching 10 bases. The CDR3 totals 16 residues. The germline gives CDR1 MNHEY, CDR2 SMNVEV (reference sequence). Unmatched junction bases numbered 7, after V lost 0 bases and J lost 5 bases. CDR3 sequence (DNA): TGTGCCAGCAGTTTATCGACCGGGACTAGCGACAACGAGCAGTACTTC. It specifies CASSLSTGTSDNEQYF.

J is TRBJ2-3 and V is TRBV7-2; D is perhaps TRBD1 or TRBD2 (5 bases each). The CDR3 contains 15 residues. The V and J ends lost 3 bases and 2 bases respectively, with 12 bases between them. The germline CDR1 and CDR2 sequences are SGHTA and FQGNSA. CDR3: CASSLRGEPTDTQYF. DNA for the CDR3: TGTGCCAGCAGCTTGAGGGGTGAACCCACAGATACGCAGTATTTT.

This clone showed up just once. J is TRBJ2-1 and V is TRBV11-3; 7 nucleotides agree with TRBD2. Trimming removed 4 bases from V and 12 bases from J; junction bases left unmatched: 9. The CDR3 consists of 13 residues. Germline V gives CDR1 SGHNT, CDR2 YENEEA. CDR3 amino acids: CASSSPSGVGQFF. The CDR3 DNA reads as TGTGCCAGCAGCTCCCCTAGCGGAGTCGGGCAGTTCTTC.

The chain recombines TRBV2 with TRBJ2-3; D perhaps matches TRBD1 (5 bases). The CDR3 is made up of 14 amino acids. Looked up from germline, CDR1 is SNHLY and CDR2 is FYNNEI. V lost 6 bases and J 2 bases, leaving 12 bases between the germline ends. The CDR3 bases are TGTGCCAGCAGGAATGGCAGGGCCACAGATACGCAGTATTTT. This codes for CASRNGRATDTQYF.

This clone was recorded once. The sample holds other DNA sequences that translate to the same CDR3. The V and J genes are TRBV25-1 and TRBJ1-2; no definite D call. This CDR3 contains 14 residues. V was shortened by 2 bases and J by 0 bases, with 7 bases between the two germline ends. Germline V CDR1 and CDR2: MGHDK, SYGVNS. The CDR3 nucleotides are TGTGCCAGCAGTGAACGTCGGGCTAACTATGGCTACACCTTC. As protein: CASSERRANYGYTF.

The chain couples TRBV18 to TRBJ1-3, with 7 bases aligning to TRBD1. The germline gives CDR1 KGHSH, CDR2 LQKENI. After removal of 8 bases from V and 0 bases from J, the junction contained 1 base not matched to a gene. The CDR3 has 13 residues. In DNA, the CDR3 is TGTGCCAGCCGGGACAGCTCTGGAAACACCATATATTTT. Protein sequence: CASRDSSGNTIYF.

V gene TRBV6-5 combines with J gene TRBJ2-1; TRBD2 is a possible D gene (6 bases). The CDR3 spans 15 residues. Between the trimmed V and J ends, which lost 6 bases and 1 base, there was a span of 13 bases. Germline CDR1 reads MNHEY; CDR2 reads SVGAGI. The CDR3: CASRPFGRSYNEQFF. The CDR3 DNA follows: TGTGCCAGCAGGCCCTTCGGGAGATCCTACAATGAGCAGTTCTTC.

CDR3 sequence: CASSFLAGASYEQYF. Written as DNA, the CDR3 is TGTGCCAGCAGCTTTTTAGCGGGAGCCTCCTACGAGCAGTACTTC. The rearrangement uses TRBV7-9 and TRBJ2-7; TRBD2 matches 9 bases. The CDR3 consists of 15 residues. V lost 3 bases to trimming and J lost 0 bases; unmatched junction nucleotides: 3. CDR1 and CDR2 (germline): SEHNR, FQNEAQ (reference sequence).